Listed below are T cell receptor beta chains from one sample, sequenced in a study of graft-versus-host responses after intestinal transplantation. The repertoire was sequenced with immunoSEQ multiplex PCR; TCRdb's copy has only in-frame clones and lacks some. The table shows tens of thousands of clones, with 89% occurring only once. For these receptors, no antigen is known. The sample here was unstimulated CD8+ T cells sorted from spleen or lymph node cells, taken before intestinal transplant. These receptors all come from a human donor who received an intestinal transplant. CDR3s include the opening cysteine and the closing phenylalanine or tryptophan. D genes are given only for firm matches. Part of the rows lack a size; the others show once, few, many or a class for expanded clones.

d_gene	abundance	v_gene	j_gene	CDR3nt	CDR3aa
NA	NA	TRBV11-2	TRBJ1-2	TGTGCCAGCACCCTGGAAGGAGGGAGGGGAGGCTACACCTTC	CASTLEGGRGGYTF
NA	NA	TRBV13	TRBJ2-7	TGTGCCAGCAGCTTAGGGAGAGACTACGAGCAGTACTTC	CASSLGRDYEQYF
NA	few	TRBV7-9	TRBJ1-6	TGTGCCAGCACAAAGGCAGGGGACGCAAATTCACCCCTCCACTTT	CASTKAGDANSPLHF
NA	NA	TRBV7-9	TRBJ2-1	TGTGCCAGCAGCTTAGGAGGTGGAAATGAGCAGTTCTTC	CASSLGGGNEQFF
NA	once	TRBV4-2	TRBJ2-7	TGTGCCAGCAGCCACCCCCTCCAGGGGGGAACGGGCGAGCAGTACTTC	CASSHPLQGGTGEQYF
TRBD1	NA	TRBV2	TRBJ1-1	TGTGCCAGCAGTGACCGGACAGGGTTTGAAGCTTTCTTT	CASSDRTGFEAFF
NA	NA	TRBV5-1	TRBJ1-1	TGCGCCAGCAGCCTGGGGTGGAGGGACGGGAACACTGAAGCTTTCTTT	CASSLGWRDGNTEAFF
NA	NA	TRBV30	TRBJ2-3	TGTGCCTGGAGTGTAGGGGCGGAGACTGCCACAGATACGCAGTATTTT	CAWSVGAETATDTQYF
NA	NA	TRBV18	TRBJ1-1	TGTGCCAGCTCCCCTGTCTGGAACACTGAAGCTTTCTTT	CASSPVWNTEAFF
TRBD1	NA	TRBV13	TRBJ2-3	TGTGCCAGCAGCCCAGCGGGGACAGGGGAAGATACGCAGTATTTT	CASSPAGTGEDTQYF
NA	NA	TRBV7-9	TRBJ1-4	TGTGCCAGCAGTCTTGGACCCGCCGGGGGAGAACTGTTTTTT	CASSLGPAGGELFF
TRBD1	NA	TRBV29-1	TRBJ2-6	TGCAGCGTGAGGGGACAGAAGAGCTCTGGGGCCAACGTCCTGACTTTC	CSVRGQKSSGANVLTF